A single sample gave rise to the 27 T cell receptor beta chains below, sequenced in a study of stem cell transplantation in POMP-related autoinflammatory disease. Libraries were prepared by immunoSEQ multiplex PCR; TCRdb keeps only in-frame clonotypes and omits some of them. The table includes some 4,900 clones, roughly 90% detected once. The source was CD8+ T cells from PBMCs, collected after stem cell transplantation. The source is a human patient with POMP-related autoinflammation and immune dysregulation (PRAID). Some T cells may be supplied by the graft donor.

The chain links TRBV4-2 to TRBJ2-4, with 7 bases matching TRBD2. After removal of 3 bases from V and 8 bases from J, the junction contained 4 bases not matched to a gene. The CDR3 loop spans 13 amino acids. Germline CDR1 and CDR2: LGHNA and YNFKEQ. The CDR3 coding sequence is TGTGCCAGCAGCCAGTGGGAGGGAGACATTCAGTACTTC. Translation: CASSQWEGDIQYF.

This chain joins TRBV2 and TRBJ2-7; unclear D gene. The CDR3 is made up of 12 amino acids. Trimming pared 1 base from V and 3 bases from J, leaving 4 bases between. CDR1 is SNHLY, CDR2 FYNNEI, per germline. In nucleotides, the CDR3 is TGTGCCAGCAGTGAAGTCCTCTACGAGCAGTACTTC. Encoded protein: CASSEVLYEQYF. The variable domain in full, with the rest retrieved from reference TRBV2 and TRBJ2-7, is EPEVTQTPSHQVTQMGQEVILRCVPISNHLYFYWYRQILGQKVEFLVSFYNNEISEKSEIFDDQFSVERPDGSNFTLKIRSTKLEDSAMYFCASSEVLYEQYFGPGTRLTVT.

In its sample, this clone was seen once. The genes are TRBV7-2 and TRBJ2-1, with TRBD2 matching over 14 bases. Germline V gives CDR1 SGHTA, CDR2 FQGNSA. CDR3 size: 16 residues. The V segment lost 5 bases and the J segment 15 bases; nucleotides outside the gene matches: 15. CDR3 sequence reads: CASSLDGTSGSWDRFF. CDR3 nucleotide sequence: TGTGCCAGCAGCCTCGACGGGACTAGCGGGAGTTGGGATCGGTTCTTC.

The chain joins TRBV21-1 to TRBJ1-1. TRBV21-1 is noted as a pseudogene. The CDR3 is made up of 15 amino acids. The DNA of the CDR3 is TGTGCCAGCAGCCTTCCGACGGGGGGCGGCACTGAAGCTTTCTTT. Protein: CASSLPTGGGTEAFF.

This clone was seen a single time. The CDR3 region is CASRGDAAYEQYF. The DNA for the CDR3 is TGCGCCAGCAGGGGAGACGCGGCCTACGAGCAGTACTTC. The chain recombines TRBV5-1 with TRBJ2-7; tentative D call: TRBD2 (5 bases). V lost 5 bases and J 2 bases, leaving 11 bases between the germline ends. The germline gives CDR1 SGHRS, CDR2 YFSETQ. This CDR3 has 13 residues. Variable domain in full (rest from reference TRBV5-1 and TRBJ2-7): KAGVTQTPRYLIKTRGQQVTLSCSPISGHRSVSWYQQTPGQGLQFLFEYFSETQRNKGNFPGRFSGRQFSNSRSEMNVSTLELGDSALYLCASRGDAAYEQYFGPGTRLTVT.

The chain recombines TRBV15 with TRBJ2-7; TRBD2 agrees at 9 bases. Germline loops: CDR1 LNHNV, CDR2 YYDKDF (reference sequence). This CDR3 comprises 19 residues. Trimming cost V 5 bases and J 4 bases; bases outside gene matches: 21. CDR3: CATSSPPTIRTSDRYEQYF. For the CDR3, the DNA is TGTGCCACCAGCTCGCCCCCCACTATCCGGACTAGCGATCGTTACGAGCAGTACTTC.

The chain joins TRBV11-2 to TRBJ2-3, with D unresolved. Trimming removed 1 base at V and 3 bases at J, with 14 bases between. CDR1 is SGHAT, CDR2 FQNNGV, per germline. The CDR3 sequence is 16 residues long. CDR3 nucleotides: TGTGCCAGCAGCTTAGGTCCCCCTTGGGGTACAGATACGCAGTATTTT. Its protein is CASSLGPPWGTDTQYF.

The chain has TRBV30 and TRBJ1-5; no reliable D call. V gave up 4 bases and J gave up 3 bases, with 7 bases separating them. Germline loops: CDR1 GTSNPN, CDR2 SVGIG (reference sequence). The CDR3 sequence is 12 residues long. In DNA, the CDR3 is TGTGCCTGGACGGAGAACAATCAGCCCCAGCATTTT. Protein sequence: CAWTENNQPQHF.

This chain uses TRBV5-1 with TRBJ2-2, with a possible D match to TRBD2 (5 bases). This CDR3 spans 13 amino acids. Deletions cut 4 bases from V and 4 bases from J, with 8 bases between. Germline V lookup: CDR1 SGHRS, CDR2 YFSETQ. CDR3 coding DNA: TGCGCCAGCAGCGTTGAGGGCACCGGGGAGCTGTTTTTT. Protein sequence: CASSVEGTGELFF.

This chain connects TRBV3-1 (or the pseudogene TRBV3-2) to TRBJ2-2; 10 bases map to TRBD2. The CDR3 totals 15 residues. Germline trimming cut 3 bases from V and 5 bases from J; bases unmatched to any gene: 3. CDR1 LGHDT and CDR2 YNNKEL come from the germline V gene (reference sequence). This CDR3 reads CASSQASGRTGELFF. DNA of the CDR3: TGTGCCAGCAGCCAGGCTAGCGGGAGAACCGGGGAGCTGTTTTTT.

The V gene is TRBV6-5, the J gene TRBJ1-4; 9 bases are shared with TRBD1. Germline CDR1 reads MNHEY; CDR2 reads SVGAGI. This CDR3 is 14 amino acids long. Trimming cost V 4 bases and J 7 bases; bases outside gene matches: 4. CDR3 protein: CASSSYRGLEKLFF. CDR3 in DNA: TGTGCCAGCAGTTCTTACAGGGGGCTTGAAAAACTGTTTTTT.

The chain recombines TRBV12-3 or TRBV12-4 with TRBJ2-7; 9 bases are shared with TRBD1. The CDR3 loop spans 13 amino acids. V lost 3 bases to trimming and J lost 6 bases; unmatched junction nucleotides: 3. CDR3 region: CASSFGTGIEQYF. DNA for the CDR3: TGTGCCAGCAGTTTTGGGACAGGGATCGAGCAGTACTTC.

The chain recombines TRBV7-6 with TRBJ2-5; D is perhaps TRBD2 (5 bases). Germline-derived CDR1 and CDR2 are SGHVS and FNYEAQ. This CDR3 region has 15 residues. V dropped 5 bases and J dropped 4 bases, with 17 bases sitting between them. CDR3 amino acids: CASSLGGQDGETQYF. The CDR3 DNA reads TGTGCCAGCAGCCTAGGCGGGCAGGACGGAGAGACCCAGTACTTC.

This clone was picked up one time. The chain recombines TRBV9 with TRBJ1-6; 8 nucleotides line up with TRBD1. Germline CDR1 SGDLS, CDR2 YYNGEE. There are 15 residues in the CDR3. Germline trimming cut 4 bases from V and 10 bases from J; bases unmatched to any gene: 10. This CDR3 reads CASSTSQGVGSPLHF. DNA for the CDR3: TGTGCCAGCAGCACGTCACAGGGGGTTGGGTCACCCCTCCACTTT. The variable domain in full, completed from reference TRBV9 and TRBJ1-6, reads DSGVTQTPKHLITATGQRVTLRCSPRSGDLSVYWYQQSLDQGLQFLIQYYNGEERAKGNILERFSAQQFPDLHSELNLSSLELGDSALYFCASSTSQGVGSPLHFGNGTRLTVT.

The rearrangement links TRBV19 to TRBJ1-1; D gene ambiguous. Trimming shortened V by 2 bases and J by 1 base, and 8 bases separated the two germline ends. The CDR3 sequence is 14 residues long. Germline loops: CDR1 LNHDA, CDR2 SQIVND (reference sequence). CDR3 nucleotides: TGTGCCAGTAGTATATGGCAGGAGAACACTGAAGCTTTCTTT. Translation: CASSIWQENTEAFF.

The chain joins TRBV19 to TRBJ2-1; no definite D call. V was trimmed by 5 bases and J by 1 base, leaving 12 bases between them. Germline V gene sequence: CDR1 LNHDA, CDR2 SQIVND (reference sequence). There are 15 residues in the CDR3. The CDR3 sequence: CASSELPLSYNEQFF. CDR3 nucleotide sequence: TGTGCCAGTAGTGAGCTACCCCTGTCCTACAATGAGCAGTTCTTC.

The rearrangement joins TRBV12-3 or TRBV12-4 to TRBJ2-1; 14 bases line up with TRBD2. V shed 4 bases and J 14 bases; nucleotides not matched to a gene: 4. CDR3 size: 13 residues. This CDR3 reads CASSWGTSGSEFF. The DNA for the CDR3 is TGTGCCAGCAGTTGGGGGACTAGCGGGAGCGAGTTCTTC.

The chain is built from TRBV4-1 and TRBJ1-2; 7 bases fit TRBD1. V lost 1 base and J lost 8; bases outside the gene matches: 7. Looked up from germline, CDR1 is MGHRA and CDR2 is YSYEKL. This CDR3 comprises 14 residues. CDR3 bases: TGCGCCAGCAGCCAAGGGGAGGGGGCAGACGGCTACACCTTC. It encodes CASSQGEGADGYTF.

The rearrangement joins TRBV19 to TRBJ2-2, with D perhaps TRBD1 (5 bases). V gave up 10 bases and J gave up 2 bases, with 14 bases separating them. This CDR3 region has 14 residues. Germline values: CDR1 LNHDA, CDR2 SQIVND (reference sequence). The CDR3: CATLRGRNTGELFF. CDR3 sequence (DNA): TGTGCCACCCTAAGGGGCAGAAACACCGGGGAGCTGTTTTTT.

This chain links TRBV5-6 with TRBJ2-5, with 9 bases lining up with TRBD1. V shed 4 bases and J 3 bases; nucleotides not matched to a gene: 1. This CDR3 region has 13 residues. CDR1 is SGHDT and CDR2 is YYEEEE in the germline V gene. CDR3 coding DNA: TGTGCCAGCAGCCGGGACAGGGAAGAGACCCAGTACTTC. Translation gives CASSRDREETQYF.

J is TRBJ1-4 and V is TRBV30; the D gene is possibly TRBD1 (6 bases). Germline loops: CDR1 GTSNPN, CDR2 SVGIG (reference sequence). The CDR3 extends over 12 amino acids. V was trimmed by 7 bases and J by 7 bases, leaving 13 bases between them. The CDR3 region has the DNA TGTGCCTTTTACAGGGCGGGTGAAAAACTGTTTTTT. Protein product: CAFYRAGEKLFF.

This chain links TRBV28 with TRBJ2-3; 13 positions agree with TRBD2. CDR3 length equals 19 residues. J lost 6 bases, V lost 6 bases, and 18 bases had no gene match. CDR1 and CDR2 (germline): MDHEN, SYDVKM. This chain's CDR3 is CASSTTSGRAASGWDTQYF. The DNA for the CDR3 is TGTGCCAGCAGCACCACTAGCGGGAGGGCCGCTAGTGGGTGGGATACGCAGTATTTT.

This clone was recorded a few times. The V call is TRBV19, the J call TRBJ1-5; TRBD1 is a possible D gene (6 bases). Trimming took 7 bases from V and 3 from J, leaving 10 bases between them. This CDR3 comprises 13 residues. The germline gives CDR1 LNHDA, CDR2 SQIVND (reference sequence). This CDR3 is CASIQGINQPQHF. The CDR3 DNA is TGTGCCAGTATACAGGGTATCAATCAGCCCCAGCATTTT.

This clone showed up just once. The CDR3 sequence is CASSSLGLAAGVAQYF. CDR3 in DNA: TGTGCCAGCAGCTCCCTTGGACTAGCGGCCGGGGTGGCCCAGTACTTC. The chain employs TRBV6-6 and TRBJ2-5, with 10 nucleotides matching TRBD2. This CDR3 spans 16 amino acids. J was trimmed by 9 bases and V by 6 bases; bases with no gene match: 16. Germline CDR1 reads MNHNY; CDR2 reads SVGAGI (reference sequence).

This clone was picked up one time. The J gene is TRBJ2-3, the V gene TRBV13, with D possibly being TRBD1 (6 bases). Trimming stripped 5 bases from V and 2 bases from J, with 14 bases between. Per germline, CDR1 PRHDT and CDR2 FYEKMQ (reference sequence). CDR3 length equals 15 residues. The CDR3 loop is CASSPPQGTTDTQYF. The CDR3 DNA reads TGTGCCAGCAGCCCCCCCCAGGGGACCACAGATACGCAGTATTTT.

The chain links TRBV9 to TRBJ1-1; no clear D gene. The CDR3 has 14 residues. Trimming took 3 bases from V and 0 from J, leaving 9 bases between them. Germline CDR1 reads SGDLS; CDR2 reads YYNGEE. CDR3 sequence: CASSGYGVNTEAFF. DNA for the CDR3: TGTGCCAGCAGCGGGTATGGGGTGAACACTGAAGCTTTCTTT.

The V gene is TRBV30, the J gene TRBJ2-1; 7 nucleotides line up with TRBD2. After removal of 0 bases from V and 13 bases from J, the junction contained 9 bases not matched to a gene. The CDR3 covers 13 residues. Germline loops: CDR1 GTSNPN, CDR2 SVGIG (reference sequence). The CDR3 sequence: CAWSVGGGGEQFF. The CDR3 region has the DNA TGTGCCTGGAGTGTAGGCGGCGGGGGTGAACAGTTCTTC.